The 5 T cell receptor beta chains in this list originate from one sample, sequenced in a study of shared clonotypes between healthy human individuals. The repertoire was sequenced with immunoSEQ multiplex PCR; TCRdb's copy has only in-frame clones and lacks some. The sample includes millions of clones, roughly 95% of them seen just once. The sequencing input was naive CD4+ T cells sorted from blood. As for subset: CD45RA+ positively selected. The receptors come from a man between 18 and 35 years old in good health.

The chain couples TRBV6-1 to TRBJ2-1; 8 bases are shared with TRBD2. This CDR3 is 14 amino acids long. Germline lookup yields CDR1 MNHNS and CDR2 SASEGT. Losses at the gene ends were 4 bases for V and 7 bases for J; bases not matched to a gene: 6. CDR3 nucleotide sequence: TGTGCCAGCAGTGGAAGCGGGAGAGGAAATGAGCAGTTCTTC. It encodes CASSGSGRGNEQFF.

This rearrangement joins TRBV28 to TRBJ2-7; D gene uncertain. CDR1 and CDR2 (germline): MDHEN, SYDVKM. The CDR3 consists of 14 residues. The V gene lost 4 bases and the J gene lost 7 bases, with 17 bases spanning the gap. CDR3 nucleotide sequence: TGTGCCAGCAGTTCTGTTCGACGGTCCGGGGAGCAGTACTTC. Its translation is CASSSVRRSGEQYF.

J is TRBJ2-5 and V is TRBV6-4, with D unclear. CDR1 is MRHNA, CDR2 SNTAGT, per germline. The CDR3 covers 13 residues. V shed 5 bases and J shed 4 bases, with 11 bases lying between them. CDR3 residues: CASSLNSAETQYF. For the CDR3, the DNA is TGTGCCAGCAGTCTTAACAGCGCAGAGACCCAGTACTTC.

V usage is TRBV11-2 and J usage is TRBJ2-4; D remains ambiguous. This CDR3 comprises 12 residues. V lost 2 bases and J lost 7, with 6 bases in between. Germline CDR1 SGHAT, CDR2 FQNNGV. Here the CDR3 DNA reads TGTGCCAGCAGCTTATCCTCCAACATTCAGTACTTC. Translated, it gives CASSLSSNIQYF.

The V and J genes are TRBV5-1 and TRBJ1-5, with D possibly TRBD1 on 6 matching bases. The germline V and J ends were trimmed by 3 bases and 6 bases, with 16 bases remaining between them. CDR1 is SGHRS and CDR2 is YFSETQ in the germline V gene. The CDR3 length is 15 residues. In DNA, the CDR3 is TGCGCCAGCAGCTCCTCAGGGGCGAAAGGTCAGCCCCAGCATTTT. This encodes CASSSSGAKGQPQHF.